Given below is one T cell receptor (beta chain) in context. Its specificity is not known. The sample comes from a study of T cell responses to AZD1222 COVID-19 vaccine. Study-level findings and limits: Regions 160-218 and 743-854 dominated among vaccine-associated CD4 TCRs spanning spike. Regions left unmutated in variants are reportedly the target of nearly half of spike-specific TCRs.

Method: immunoSEQ multiplex PCR; TCRdb's copy keeps in-frame clones and lacks some. The table records roughly 150,000 clones, about nine tenths of them present only once. Sequenced material: peripheral blood, taken 28 days after the second AZD1222 dose. The TCR sequence derives from an adult who received the AZD1222 COVID-19 vaccine.

The CDR3 sequence is CASNDLLAGEVTGTDTQYF. The CDR3 nucleotides are TGTGCCAGCAACGACCTTCTAGCGGGGGAGGTAACAGGCACAGATACGCAGTATTTT. The genes are TRBV2 and TRBJ2-3; 10 nucleotides align to TRBD2. CDR1 and CDR2 from the germline V gene are SNHLY and FYNNEI. The CDR3 runs to 19 residues. V dropped 7 bases and J dropped 1; count of bases not matched to a gene: 17.